Listed below are T cell receptor beta chains from one sample, sequenced in a study of technical replicates of blood from several donors. Using immunoSEQ multiplex PCR, the repertoire was profiled, and TCRdb retains in-frame clones only, with some absent. The repertoire holds 70,000 to 95,000 clones, approximately 97% seen once, with around 0.2% in the top ten. Source material: T cells isolated from PBMCs. These receptor sequences come from a human donor in good health. The CDR3 runs from the conserved cysteine through the conserved F or W. Part of the rows lack a size; the others show once, few, many or a class for expanded clones.

j_gene | abundance | v_gene | CDR3aa
TRBJ1-1 | once | TRBV5-4 | CASSSAMGGVGTEAFF
TRBJ2-7 | . | TRBV5-1 | CASSLARLGQGVDEQYF
TRBJ2-7 | . | TRBV28 | CASSLPFSTGYEQYF
TRBJ2-3 | . | TRBV28 | CASSISGLAVVTDTQYF
TRBJ2-3 | . | TRBV15 | CATSRDSSVYTQYF
TRBJ2-7 | . | TRBV27 | CASSFNYPIYEQYF
TRBJ1-1 | . | TRBV5-1 | CASSLVTGGNPEAFF
TRBJ2-6 | . | TRBV18 | CASSLARGSGANVLTF
TRBJ2-3 | . | TRBV9 | CASSAFGGQNTDTQYF
TRBJ2-1 | . | TRBV5-1 | CASSPTWTGDISYNEQFF
TRBJ2-1 | . | TRBV18 | CASSPPGLAGDNEQFF
TRBJ1-1 | . | TRBV29-1 | CSVQTRLVMNTEAFF
TRBJ2-7 | . | TRBV5-5 | CASSLGGGFNYEQYF
TRBJ2-7 | . | TRBV21-1 | CASGTLRQGAKEQYF
TRBJ2-5 | . | TRBV10-1 | CASSEGGVQETQYF
TRBJ1-2 | . | TRBV6-5 | CASSSSLTGTNYGYTF
TRBJ2-1 | . | TRBV4-1 | CASSQEQGLGEQFF
TRBJ2-7 | . | TRBV5-4 | CASSFISGGPYEQYF
TRBJ2-1 | . | TRBV7-9 | CASSRNEQFF
TRBJ1-2 | few | TRBV30 | CAISTGVYGYTF
TRBJ1-1 | . | TRBV5-4 | CASSIGQGNTEAFF
TRBJ2-1 | . | TRBV11-2 | CASSSPRRQGIYNEQFF
TRBJ2-3 | . | TRBV7-9 | CASSLAGGSTDTQYF
TRBJ2-7 | . | TRBV5-6 | CASRAVGRGTYEQYF
TRBJ2-6 | . | TRBV4-2 | CASSQVFLSGANVLTF
TRBJ1-3 | once | TRBV7-6 | CASSLGDRGISGNTIYF
TRBJ2-5 | . | TRBV28 | CASSLGPDTQETQYF
TRBJ2-4 | . | TRBV15 | CATSRVRQGAKNIQYF
TRBJ2-5 | . | TRBV6-5 | CASMLAGGETQYF
TRBJ2-1 | . | TRBV11-3 | CASSLLAGEAYNEQFF
TRBJ2-2 | once | TRBV4-1 | CASSYPGTGFTGELFF
TRBJ2-3 | . | TRBV18 | CASHLRADTQYF
TRBJ2-7 | . | TRBV30 | CAWGGDAVYEQYF
TRBJ1-1 | . | TRBV5-1 | CASSDRLNTEAFF
TRBJ1-5 | . | TRBV19 | CASSPYDRQGWQPQHF
TRBJ2-5 | . | TRBV28 | CASGGVAGVETQYF
TRBJ1-2 | . | TRBV19 | CASRKTVGYGYTF
TRBJ2-7 | once | TRBV29-1 | CSVEVGLAGGYEQYF
TRBJ1-1 | . | TRBV5-5 | CASSLTANTEAFF
TRBJ2-1 | . | TRBV5-5 | CASSLRAGDDEQFF
TRBJ2-7 | . | TRBV6-1 | CASSEVGQPAYYEQYF
TRBJ1-5 | . | TRBV27 | CASSLGGGGQPQHF
TRBJ2-7 | . | TRBV30 | CAWSVSGYEQYF
TRBJ2-3 | once | TRBV5-5 | CASSSYTEGTDTQYF
TRBJ2-7 | . | TRBV7-5 | CVRSLSTGYAYEQYF
TRBJ2-3 | . | TRBV11-2 | CASTRFNGLALSTDTQYF
TRBJ1-4 | . | TRBV7-9 | CASSPSLGAGEKLFF
TRBJ2-1 | . | TRBV28 | CASSFTYNEQFF
TRBJ2-3 | . | TRBV25-1 | CASSVLGTGDDTQYF